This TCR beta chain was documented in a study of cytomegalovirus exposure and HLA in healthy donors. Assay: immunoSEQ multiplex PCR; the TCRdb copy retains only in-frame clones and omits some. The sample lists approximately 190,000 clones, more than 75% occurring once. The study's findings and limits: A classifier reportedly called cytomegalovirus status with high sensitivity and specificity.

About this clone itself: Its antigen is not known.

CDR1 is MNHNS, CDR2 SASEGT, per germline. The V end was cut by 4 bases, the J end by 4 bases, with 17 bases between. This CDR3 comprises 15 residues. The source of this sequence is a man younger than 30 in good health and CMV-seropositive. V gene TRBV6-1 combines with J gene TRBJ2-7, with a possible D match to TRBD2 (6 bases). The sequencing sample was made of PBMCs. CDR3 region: CASSGDPGGSYEQYF. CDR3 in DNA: TGTGCCAGCAGTGGAGACCCTGGAGGGAGTTACGAGCAGTACTTC.